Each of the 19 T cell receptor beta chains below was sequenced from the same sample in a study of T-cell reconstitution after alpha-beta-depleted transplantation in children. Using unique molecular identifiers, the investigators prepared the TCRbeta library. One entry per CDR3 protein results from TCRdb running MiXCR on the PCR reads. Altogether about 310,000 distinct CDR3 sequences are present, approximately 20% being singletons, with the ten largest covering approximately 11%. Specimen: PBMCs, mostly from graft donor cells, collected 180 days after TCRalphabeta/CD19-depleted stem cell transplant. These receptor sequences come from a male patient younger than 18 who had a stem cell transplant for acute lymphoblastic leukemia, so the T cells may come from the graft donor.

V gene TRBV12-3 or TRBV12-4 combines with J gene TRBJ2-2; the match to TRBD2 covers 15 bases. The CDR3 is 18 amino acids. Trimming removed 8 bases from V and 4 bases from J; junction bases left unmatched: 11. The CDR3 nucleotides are TGTGCCAGCGGCTCCTGGGGACTAGCGGGAGGATTCACCGGGGAGCTGTTTTTT. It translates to CASGSWGLAGGFTGELFF.

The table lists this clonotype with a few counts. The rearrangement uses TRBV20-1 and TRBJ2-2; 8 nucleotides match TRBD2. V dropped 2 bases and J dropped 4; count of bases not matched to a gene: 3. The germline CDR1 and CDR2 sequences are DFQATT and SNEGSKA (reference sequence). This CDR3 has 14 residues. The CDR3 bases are TGCAGTGCTAGAACGGGAGGGCCCACCGGGGAGCTGTTTTTT. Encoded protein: CSARTGGPTGELFF.

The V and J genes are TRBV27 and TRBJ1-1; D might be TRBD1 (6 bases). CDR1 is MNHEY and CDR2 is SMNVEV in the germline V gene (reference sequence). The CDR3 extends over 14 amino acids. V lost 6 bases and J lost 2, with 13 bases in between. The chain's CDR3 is CASSRRTANTEAFF. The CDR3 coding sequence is TGTGCCAGCAGCCGAAGGACAGCCAACACTGAAGCTTTCTTT.

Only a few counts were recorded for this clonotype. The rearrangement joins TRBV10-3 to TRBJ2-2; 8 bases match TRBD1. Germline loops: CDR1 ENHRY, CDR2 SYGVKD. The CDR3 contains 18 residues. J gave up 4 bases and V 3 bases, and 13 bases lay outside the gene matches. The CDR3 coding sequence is TGTGCCATCAGTGAACCCTCGGGACAGGCCTGGGGCACCGGGGAGCTGTTTTTT. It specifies CAISEPSGQAWGTGELFF.

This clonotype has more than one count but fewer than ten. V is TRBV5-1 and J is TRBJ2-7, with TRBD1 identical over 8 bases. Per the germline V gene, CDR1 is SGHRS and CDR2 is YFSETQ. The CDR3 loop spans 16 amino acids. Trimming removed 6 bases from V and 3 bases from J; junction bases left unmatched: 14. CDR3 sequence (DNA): TGCGCCAGCACTCGTTTCCCTCAGGGGGCAGGCTACGAGCAGTACTTC. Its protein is CASTRFPQGAGYEQYF.

The CDR3 spells CSTGGQGPYLNTEAFF. The CDR3, as DNA: TGCAGTACAGGGGGTCAGGGGCCCTATCTGAACACTGAAGCTTTCTTT. V gene TRBV20-1 combines with J gene TRBJ1-1; 8 nucleotides match TRBD1. The germline V gene encodes CDR1 DFQATT and CDR2 SNEGSKA (reference sequence). This CDR3 spans 16 amino acids. J was trimmed by 0 bases and V by 8 bases; bases with no gene match: 14.

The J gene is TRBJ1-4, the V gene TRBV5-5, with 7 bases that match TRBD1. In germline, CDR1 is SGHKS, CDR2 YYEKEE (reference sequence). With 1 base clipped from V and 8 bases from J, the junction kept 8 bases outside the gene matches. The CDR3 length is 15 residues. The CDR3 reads CASSLSVTGIEKLFF. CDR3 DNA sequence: TGTGCCAGCAGCTTGTCGGTGACAGGGATCGAAAAACTGTTTTTT. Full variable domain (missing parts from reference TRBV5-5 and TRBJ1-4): DAGVTQSPTHLIKTRGQQVTLRCSPISGHKSVSWYQQVLGQGPQFIFQYYEKEERGRGNFPDRFSARQFPNYSSELNVNALLLGDSALYLCASSLSVTGIEKLFFGSGTQLSVL.

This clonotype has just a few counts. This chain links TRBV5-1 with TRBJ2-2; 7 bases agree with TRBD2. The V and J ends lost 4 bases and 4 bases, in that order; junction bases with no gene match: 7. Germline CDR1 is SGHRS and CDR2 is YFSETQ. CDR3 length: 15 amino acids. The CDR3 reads CASSKRSGTTGELFF. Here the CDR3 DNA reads TGCGCCAGCAGCAAGAGAAGCGGGACCACCGGGGAGCTGTTTTTT. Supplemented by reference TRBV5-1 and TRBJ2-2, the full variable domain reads KAGVTQTPRYLIKTRGQQVTLSCSPISGHRSVSWYQQTPGQGLQFLFEYFSETQRNKGNFPGRFSGRQFSNSRSEMNVSTLELGDSALYLCASSKRSGTTGELFFGEGSRLTVL.

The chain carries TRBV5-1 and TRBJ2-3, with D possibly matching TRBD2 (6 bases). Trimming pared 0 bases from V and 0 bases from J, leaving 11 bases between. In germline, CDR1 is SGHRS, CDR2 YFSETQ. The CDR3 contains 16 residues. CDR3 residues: CASSLEGLLSTDTQYF. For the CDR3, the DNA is TGCGCCAGCAGCTTGGAGGGACTCCTTAGCACAGATACGCAGTATTTT.

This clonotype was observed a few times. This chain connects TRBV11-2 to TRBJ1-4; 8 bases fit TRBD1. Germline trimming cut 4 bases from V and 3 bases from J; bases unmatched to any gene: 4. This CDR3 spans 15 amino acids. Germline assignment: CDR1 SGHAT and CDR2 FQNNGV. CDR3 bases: TGTGCCAGCAGCTCCCGGACAGGGCCTAATGAAAAACTGTTTTTT. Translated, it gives CASSSRTGPNEKLFF.

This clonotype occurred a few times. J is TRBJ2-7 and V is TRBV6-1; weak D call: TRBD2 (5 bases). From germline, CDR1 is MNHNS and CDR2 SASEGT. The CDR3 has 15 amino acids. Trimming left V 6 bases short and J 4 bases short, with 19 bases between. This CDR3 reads CASSVSAYLPYEQYF. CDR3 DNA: TGTGCCAGCAGCGTTAGCGCCTATCTTCCGTACGAGCAGTACTTC.

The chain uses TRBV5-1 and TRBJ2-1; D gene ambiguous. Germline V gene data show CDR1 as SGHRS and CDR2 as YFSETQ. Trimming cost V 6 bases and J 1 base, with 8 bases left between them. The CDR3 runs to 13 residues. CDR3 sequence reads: CASTPTSYNEQFF. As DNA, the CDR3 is TGCGCCAGCACCCCTACTTCCTACAATGAGCAGTTCTTC.

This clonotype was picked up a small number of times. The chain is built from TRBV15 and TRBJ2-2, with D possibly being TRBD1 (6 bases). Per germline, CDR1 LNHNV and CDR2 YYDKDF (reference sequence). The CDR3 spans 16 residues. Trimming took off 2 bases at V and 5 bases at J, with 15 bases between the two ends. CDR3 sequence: CATSRRGRGNTGELFF. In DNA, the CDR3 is TGTGCCACCAGCAGACGAGGCAGGGGTAATACCGGGGAGCTGTTTTTT.

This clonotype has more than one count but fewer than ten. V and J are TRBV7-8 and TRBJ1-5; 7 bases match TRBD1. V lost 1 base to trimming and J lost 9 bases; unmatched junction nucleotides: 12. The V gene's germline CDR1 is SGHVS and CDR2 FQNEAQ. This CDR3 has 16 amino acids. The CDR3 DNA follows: TGTGCCAGCAGCTTAGTTGCCAGGGGGTTTTCTCGGCCCCAGCATTTT. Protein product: CASSLVARGFSRPQHF.

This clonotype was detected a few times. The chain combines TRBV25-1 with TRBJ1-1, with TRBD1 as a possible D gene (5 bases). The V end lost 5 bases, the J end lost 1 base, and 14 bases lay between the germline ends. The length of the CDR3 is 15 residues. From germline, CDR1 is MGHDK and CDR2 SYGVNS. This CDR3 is CASSSRDGRNTEAFF. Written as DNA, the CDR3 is TGTGCCAGCAGTTCAAGGGACGGAAGGAACACTGAAGCTTTCTTT.

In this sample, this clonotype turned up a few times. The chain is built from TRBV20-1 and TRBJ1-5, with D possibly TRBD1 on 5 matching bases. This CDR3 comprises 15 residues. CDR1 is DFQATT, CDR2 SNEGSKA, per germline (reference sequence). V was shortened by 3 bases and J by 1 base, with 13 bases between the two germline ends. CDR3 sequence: CSARPSRGSNQPQHF. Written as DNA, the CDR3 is TGCAGTGCTAGGCCGTCCCGGGGGAGCAATCAGCCCCAGCATTTT.

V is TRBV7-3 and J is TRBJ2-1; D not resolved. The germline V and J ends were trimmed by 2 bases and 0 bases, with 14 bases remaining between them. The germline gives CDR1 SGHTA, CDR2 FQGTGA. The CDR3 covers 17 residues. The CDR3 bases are TGTGCCAGCAGCTTAGGTGGTGGGCTTAGCTCCTACAATGAGCAGTTCTTC. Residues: CASSLGGGLSSYNEQFF. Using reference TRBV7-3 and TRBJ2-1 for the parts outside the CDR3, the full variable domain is GAGVSQTPSNKVTEKGKYVELRCDPISGHTALYWYRQSLGQGPEFLIYFQGTGAADDSGLPNDRFFAVRPEGSVSTLKIQRTERGDSAVYLCASSLGGGLSSYNEQFFGPGTRLTVL.

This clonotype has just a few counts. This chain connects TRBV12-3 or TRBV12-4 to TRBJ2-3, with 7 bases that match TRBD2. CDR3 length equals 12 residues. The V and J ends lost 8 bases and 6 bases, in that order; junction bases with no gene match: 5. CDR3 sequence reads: CASRGRPDTQYF. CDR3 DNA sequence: TGTGCCAGCCGCGGGAGACCGGATACGCAGTATTTT.

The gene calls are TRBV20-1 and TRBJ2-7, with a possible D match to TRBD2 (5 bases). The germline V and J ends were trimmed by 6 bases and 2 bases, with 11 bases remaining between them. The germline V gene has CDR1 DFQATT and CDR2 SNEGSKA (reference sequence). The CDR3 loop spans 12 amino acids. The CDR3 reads CSATKGAYEQYF. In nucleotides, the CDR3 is TGCAGTGCCACCAAGGGAGCCTACGAGCAGTACTTC.